This entry lists 2 T cell receptor beta chains sequenced from one sample in a study of blood T cell repertoires in COVID-19 (dated by TCRdb to the early 2020s). Library preparation was by the immunoSEQ multiplex PCR assay. The clones in this table, taken by TCRdb from immuneACCESS, are in-frame only. Not every clone is retained; where verified, under half of the shortfall comes from an unresolved V gene, and the cause of the rest is unknown. In this sample the table shows 200,000 to 300,000 clones, roughly 90% of which occur a single time. The ten biggest clones cover roughly 3.7% of the sample. Sequenced sample: PBMCs or T cells enriched from blood (not recorded which). Every receptor here comes from a woman between 25 and 40 years old who had recovered from COVID-19.

The rearrangement joins TRBV7-8 to TRBJ1-1, with 8 bases fitting TRBD1. With 4 bases clipped from V and 4 bases from J, the junction kept 11 bases outside the gene matches. The CDR3 consists of 16 residues. Germline CDR1 reads SGHVS; CDR2 reads FQNEAQ. The CDR3 nucleotides are TGTGCCAGCAGCTCTCAGGGGGCGCGAGATGGCACTGAAGCTTTCTTT. Its translation is CASSSQGARDGTEAFF. Based on the CDR3 plus reference TRBV7-8 and TRBJ1-1, the full variable domain is GAGVSQSPRYKVAKRGQDVALRCDPISGHVSLFWYQQALGQGPEFLTYFQNEAQLDKSGLPSDRFFAERPEGSVSTLKIQRTQQEDSAVYLCASSSQGARDGTEAFFGQGTRLTVV.

The rearrangement links TRBV4-3 to TRBJ2-6; a possible D gene is TRBD1 (5 bases). The ends were cut back, 1 base at V and 0 bases at J, with 7 bases in the middle. CDR1 and CDR2 (germline): LGHNA, YSLEER. The CDR3 is 16 amino acids. The CDR3 protein is CASSQGQFSGANVLTF. The CDR3 DNA follows: TGCGCCAGCAGCCAAGGACAGTTCTCTGGGGCCAACGTCCTGACTTTC.